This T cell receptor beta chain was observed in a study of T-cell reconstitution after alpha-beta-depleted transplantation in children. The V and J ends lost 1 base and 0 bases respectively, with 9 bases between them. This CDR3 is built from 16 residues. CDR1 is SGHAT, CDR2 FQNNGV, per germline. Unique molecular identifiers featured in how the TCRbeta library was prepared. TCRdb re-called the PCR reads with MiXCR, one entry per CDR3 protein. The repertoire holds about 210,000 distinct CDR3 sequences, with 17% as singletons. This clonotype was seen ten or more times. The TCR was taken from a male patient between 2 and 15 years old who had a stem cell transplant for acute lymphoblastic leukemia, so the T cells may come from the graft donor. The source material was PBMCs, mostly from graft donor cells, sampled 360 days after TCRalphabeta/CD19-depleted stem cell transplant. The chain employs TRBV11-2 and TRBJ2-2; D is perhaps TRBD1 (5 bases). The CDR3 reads CASSLGTITNTGELFF. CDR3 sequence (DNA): TGTGCCAGCAGCTTAGGGACAATAACGAACACCGGGGAGCTGTTTTTT.